The 9 T cell receptor beta chains in this list originate from one sample, sequenced in a study of T cells in Graves' hyperthyroidism and ophthalmopathy. Template material for amplifying TCR beta CDR3 regions consisted of RNA transcripts. Using the HTBI primer set, a first-round RT-PCR was run on the TCR CDR3. TCRdb reprocessed the multiplex PCR reads via MiXCR and lists one record per CDR3 protein. The table has under 650,000 distinct CDR3 sequences, about 16% seen once. The sequenced material came from blood. The source of these receptors is a woman in her 30s with Graves' hyperthyroidism.

This clonotype was detected many times. V and J are TRBV24-1 and TRBJ2-1; D ambiguous. The germline gives CDR1 KGHDR, CDR2 SFDVKD. V was clipped by 5 bases and J by 4 bases, with 2 bases between them. CDR3 length: 11 amino acids. The CDR3 loop reads CATSGYNEQFF. The CDR3, as DNA: TGTGCCACCAGTGGTTACAATGAGCAGTTCTTC.

This clonotype was counted at least ten times. The chain has TRBV20-1 and TRBJ1-2, with D uncertain. The CDR3 runs 14 residues. Trimming took 1 base from V and 13 from J, leaving 22 bases between them. The germline V gene has CDR1 DFQATT and CDR2 SNEGSKA (reference sequence). CDR3 bases: TGCAGTGCTAGAGGAGTAACTTTTGGGGAGGCTGGCACCTTC. This translates into CSARGVTFGEAGTF.

V and J are TRBV13 and TRBJ1-1; no clear D. V lost 5 bases and J 7 bases, leaving 14 bases between the germline ends. The CDR3 has 13 amino acids. In germline, CDR1 is PRHDT, CDR2 FYEKMQ (reference sequence). CDR3 protein: CASSHARSVEAFF. CDR3 coding DNA: TGTGCCAGCAGCCATGCCCGGAGTGTTGAAGCTTTCTTT.

This clonotype was detected many times. This chain links TRBV11-2 with TRBJ2-3, with D unresolved. Per the germline V gene, CDR1 is SGHAT and CDR2 is FQNNGV. The CDR3 sequence is 12 residues long. V lost 4 bases and J lost 5, with 7 bases in between. As DNA, the CDR3 is TGTGCCAGCAGCTCGGTAGTAGATACGCAGTATTTT. It codes for CASSSVVDTQYF.

This clonotype came up many times. The V gene is TRBV7-8, the J gene TRBJ1-5; D might be TRBD1 (5 bases). The CDR3 has 14 residues. Trimming removed 0 bases from V and 5 bases from J, with 8 bases in between. The germline V gene has CDR1 SGHVS and CDR2 FQNEAQ. The CDR3 spells CASSLAGGDQPQHF. For the CDR3, the DNA is TGTGCCAGCAGCTTAGCGGGGGGGGATCAGCCCCAGCATTTT.

The chain employs TRBV3-1 and TRBJ2-5; 9 nucleotides line up with TRBD2. The CDR3 length is 16 residues. Germline lookup yields CDR1 LGHDT and CDR2 YNNKEL (reference sequence). With 3 bases clipped from V and 4 bases from J, the junction kept 9 bases outside the gene matches. CDR3 DNA: TGTGCCAGCAGCCACTGGCGGACTAGCGTAGGAGAGACCCAGTACTTC. This sequence encodes CASSHWRTSVGETQYF.

This clonotype was detected many times. The chain joins TRBV3-1 to TRBJ2-5; D is perhaps TRBD2 (5 bases). Trimming stripped 1 base from V and 0 bases from J, with 6 bases between. CDR1 is LGHDT and CDR2 is YNNKEL in the germline V gene (reference sequence). This CDR3 has 14 amino acids. The CDR3 DNA follows: TGTGCCAGCAGCCAAGCGGACTACCAAGAGACCCAGTACTTC. It yields the protein CASSQADYQETQYF.

This clonotype has ten or more counts. The chain combines TRBV5-1 with TRBJ1-5, with TRBD1 as a possible D gene (5 bases). Germline lookup yields CDR1 SGHRS and CDR2 YFSETQ. Trimming left V 0 bases short and J 0 bases short, with 10 bases between. The CDR3 extends over 16 amino acids. In nucleotides, the CDR3 is TGCGCCAGCAGCTTGGGGTCCGGGGCTAGCAATCAGCCCCAGCATTTT. This codes for CASSLGSGASNQPQHF.

In its sample, this clonotype was seen once. A single base separates this from a much larger clone, so it may be a read error. The chain couples TRBV5-8 to TRBJ1-1; a weak D match, TRBD1 (6 bases). The CDR3 has 14 residues. V was clipped by 0 bases and J by 5 bases, with 11 bases between them. The germline V gene has CDR1 SGHTS and CDR2 YDEGEE. The CDR3 is CASSLAGVRTEAFF. In DNA form, the CDR3 reads TGTGCCAGCAGCTTGGCAGGGGTGAGGACTGAAGCTTTCTTT. Supplemented by reference TRBV5-8 and TRBJ1-1, the full variable domain reads EAGVTQSPTHLIKTRGQQATLRCSPISGHTSVYWYQQALGLGLQFLLWYDEGEERNRGNFPPRFSGRQFPNYSSELNVNALELEDSALYLCASSLAGVRTEAFFGQGTRLTVV.